This T cell receptor beta chain was obtained from a study of PD-L1 blockade in urothelial cancer. Background on the study: Blood drawn 3 weeks (second dose) and 6 weeks after treatment start was analyzed. Blood-derived samples held a median around 140,000 T cells.

The CDR3 has 14 amino acids. Germline V CDR1 and CDR2: LNHDA, SQIVND (reference sequence). The junction had 3 bases not matched to a gene; V was cut back by 1 base and J by 4 bases. Spiking of synthetic TCR analog templates was performed in each PCR. Sequencing used immunoSEQ multiplex PCR; TCRdb keeps in-frame clones, though not all of them. The sample holds tens of thousands of clones, about 89% seen once. Time point: pretreatment peripheral blood. For each patient, 1 to 8 samples were obtained, pretreatment and on-treatment. The V gene is TRBV19, the J gene TRBJ1-1; 7 bases fit TRBD1. This sequence was found in an older woman with urothelial cancer. The specimen was PBMCs, collected around atezolizumab (anti-PD-L1) treatment. Here the CDR3 reads CASSIGTGGTEAFF. DNA for the CDR3: TGTGCCAGTAGTATAGGGACAGGAGGCACTGAAGCTTTCTTT. The variable domain in full, completed from reference TRBV19 and TRBJ1-1, reads DGGITQSPKYLFRKEGQNVTLSCEQNLNHDAMYWYRQDPGQGLRLIYYSQIVNDFQKGDIAEGYSVSREKKESFPLTVTSAQKNPTAFYLCASSIGTGGTEAFFGQGTRLTVV.